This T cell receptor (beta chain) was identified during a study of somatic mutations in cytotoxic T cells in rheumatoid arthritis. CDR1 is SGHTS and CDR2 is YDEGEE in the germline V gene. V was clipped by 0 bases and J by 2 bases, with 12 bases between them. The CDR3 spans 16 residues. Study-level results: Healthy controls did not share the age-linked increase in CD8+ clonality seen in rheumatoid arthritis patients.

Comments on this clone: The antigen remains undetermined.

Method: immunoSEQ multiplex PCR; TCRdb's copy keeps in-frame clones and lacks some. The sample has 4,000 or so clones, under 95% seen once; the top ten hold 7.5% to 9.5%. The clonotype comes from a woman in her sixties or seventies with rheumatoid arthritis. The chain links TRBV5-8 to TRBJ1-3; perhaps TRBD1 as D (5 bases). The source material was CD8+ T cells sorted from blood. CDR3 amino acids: CASSLGYRGTGNTIYF. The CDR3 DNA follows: TGTGCCAGCAGCTTGGGGTACCGGGGGACTGGAAACACCATATATTTT.